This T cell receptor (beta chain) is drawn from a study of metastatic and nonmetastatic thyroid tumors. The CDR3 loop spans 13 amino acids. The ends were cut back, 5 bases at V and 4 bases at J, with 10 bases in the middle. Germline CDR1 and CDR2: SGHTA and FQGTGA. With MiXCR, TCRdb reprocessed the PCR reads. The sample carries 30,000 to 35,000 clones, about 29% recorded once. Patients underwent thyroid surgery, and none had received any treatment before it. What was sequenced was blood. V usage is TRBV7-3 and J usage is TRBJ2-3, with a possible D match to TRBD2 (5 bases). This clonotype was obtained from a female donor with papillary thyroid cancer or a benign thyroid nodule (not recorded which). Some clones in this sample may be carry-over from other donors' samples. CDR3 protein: CASSTYSADTQYF. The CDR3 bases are TGTGCCAGCAGCACCTATAGCGCAGATACGCAGTATTTT.